These 23 T cell receptor beta chains originate from one sample sequenced in a study of control samples from healthy donors and cancer patients. Sequencing used immunoSEQ multiplex PCR; TCRdb keeps in-frame clones, though not all of them. The data show approximately 120,000 clones, with 80% to 90% seen just once and approximately 18% held by the top ten. Sequences were obtained from blood. All receptors derive from a woman in her fifties or sixties in good health.

The chain uses TRBV29-1 and TRBJ1-1; D gene ambiguous. V lost 7 bases, J lost 1 base, and 7 bases lay in between. Germline V CDR1 and CDR2: SQVTM, ANQGSEA. The CDR3 runs to 11 residues. The CDR3 sequence: CSGHSNTEAFF. CDR3 in DNA: TGCAGCGGACATTCGAACACTGAAGCTTTCTTT.

V usage is TRBV30 and J usage is TRBJ2-7; TRBD1 might be the D (5 bases). Germline V gene data show CDR1 as GTSNPN and CDR2 as SVGIG (reference sequence). V was pared by 3 bases and J by 2 bases, with 14 bases between. The CDR3 is 14 amino acids. The DNA for the CDR3 is TGTGCCTGGAGCGGGTCGGCAGGGCCCTACGAGCAGTACTTC. This gives the protein CAWSGSAGPYEQYF.

This clone was counted between two and nine times. The V gene is TRBV4-1, the J gene TRBJ1-1, with D perhaps matching TRBD1 (5 bases). V was clipped by 0 bases and J by 0 bases, with 8 bases between them. The CDR3 has 15 amino acids. The germline gives CDR1 MGHRA, CDR2 YSYEKL. The CDR3 protein is CASSQEPGLNTEAFF. In nucleotides, the CDR3 is TGCGCCAGCAGCCAAGAACCGGGACTGAACACTGAAGCTTTCTTT.

The rearrangement uses TRBV9 and TRBJ1-6; D is possibly TRBD1 (5 bases). Trimming shortened V by 0 bases and J by 10 bases, and 11 bases separated the two germline ends. CDR3 length: 14 residues. Per the germline V gene, CDR1 is SGDLS and CDR2 is YYNGEE. This chain's CDR3 is CASSVAGEGSPLHF. As DNA, the CDR3 is TGTGCCAGCAGCGTAGCGGGGGAGGGCTCACCCCTCCACTTT.

CDR3 residues: CASSYLRDIQYF. DNA for the CDR3: TGTGCCAGCAGCTACCTTCGGGATATTCAGTACTTC. This sequence joins TRBV5-6 and TRBJ2-4; D is possibly TRBD2 (5 bases). Germline V lookup: CDR1 SGHDT, CDR2 YYEEEE. V was trimmed by 3 bases and J by 10 bases, leaving 11 bases between them. The length of the CDR3 is 12 residues. Full variable domain (missing parts from reference TRBV5-6 and TRBJ2-4): DAGVTQSPTHLIKTRGQQVTLRCSPKSGHDTVSWYQQALGQGPQFIFQYYEEEERQRGNFPDRFSGHQFPNYSSELNVNALLLGDSALYLCASSYLRDIQYFGAGTRLSVL.

The chain couples TRBV18 to TRBJ1-1; no firm D call. The germline gives CDR1 KGHSH, CDR2 LQKENI. The CDR3 consists of 15 residues. V lost 5 bases, J lost 0 bases, and 13 bases lay in between. CDR3 sequence (DNA): TGTGCCAGCTCATTCCAGGTTTCCATGAACACTGAAGCTTTCTTT. This gives the protein CASSFQVSMNTEAFF. Combining the CDR3 with reference TRBV18 and TRBJ1-1 gives the whole variable domain NAGVMQNPRHLVRRRGQEARLRCSPMKGHSHVYWYRQLPEEGLKFMVYLQKENIIDESGMPKERFSAEFPKEGPSILRIQQVVRGDSAAYFCASSFQVSMNTEAFFGQGTRLTVV.

This clone showed up just once. The sample has other DNA sequences that encode this CDR3 too. The V gene is TRBV7-2, the J gene TRBJ1-2; D not resolved. V lost 5 bases and J 2 bases, leaving 3 bases between the germline ends. CDR3 length: 11 amino acids. The V gene's germline CDR1 is SGHTA and CDR2 FQGNSA. The CDR3 DNA is TGTGCCAGCAGCCTCAACTATGGCTACACCTTC. Its translation is CASSLNYGYTF.

V usage is TRBV7-9 and J usage is TRBJ2-1; weak D call: TRBD2 (7 bases). Trimming pared 9 bases from V and 8 bases from J, leaving 20 bases between. CDR3 length: 14 amino acids. Germline values: CDR1 SEHNR, CDR2 FQNEAQ (reference sequence). The CDR3 coding sequence is TGTGCCAGTATTACGGGGCGGGGGCTGGATGAGCAGTTCTTC. Its protein product is CASITGRGLDEQFF.

This clone was seen just once. The gene calls are TRBV2 and TRBJ1-2; tentative D call: TRBD1 (6 bases). V gave up 5 bases and J gave up 4 bases, with 11 bases separating them. This CDR3 has 13 amino acids. Germline CDR1 is SNHLY and CDR2 is FYNNEI. The CDR3 DNA sequence: TGTGCCAGCAGTCTACAGGGCCTCTATGGCTACACCTTC. It translates to CASSLQGLYGYTF. The variable domain in full, completed from reference TRBV2 and TRBJ1-2, reads EPEVTQTPSHQVTQMGQEVILRCVPISNHLYFYWYRQILGQKVEFLVSFYNNEISEKSEIFDDQFSVERPDGSNFTLKIRSTKLEDSAMYFCASSLQGLYGYTFGSGTRLTVV.

The chain recombines TRBV19 with TRBJ1-5, with D possibly being TRBD1 (5 bases). This CDR3 comprises 15 residues. V dropped 4 bases and J dropped 2 bases, with 12 bases sitting between them. Germline CDR1 is LNHDA and CDR2 is SQIVND (reference sequence). CDR3 bases: TGTGCCAGTAGTAACCCGGGACTCGGCAATCAGCCCCAGCATTTT. This codes for CASSNPGLGNQPQHF.

The rearrangement uses TRBV7-3 and TRBJ2-2; D gene uncertain. The CDR3 sequence is 13 residues long. Per germline, CDR1 SGHTA and CDR2 FQGTGA. The V end was cut by 2 bases, the J end by 6 bases, with 7 bases between. CDR3 amino acids: CASSLLDSGELFF. CDR3 coding DNA: TGTGCCAGCAGCTTACTAGATTCCGGGGAGCTGTTTTTT. The complete variable domain, with remaining parts taken from reference TRBV7-3 and TRBJ2-2, reads GAGVSQTPSNKVTEKGKYVELRCDPISGHTALYWYRQSLGQGPEFLIYFQGTGAADDSGLPNDRFFAVRPEGSVSTLKIQRTERGDSAVYLCASSLLDSGELFFGEGSRLTVL.

The V call is TRBV7-2, the J call TRBJ2-2; TRBD2 matches at 7 bases. CDR1 is SGHTA and CDR2 is FQGNSA in the germline V gene. Trimming took 2 bases from V and 2 from J; bases not matched to a gene: 5. The CDR3 totals 16 residues. The CDR3 loop reads CASSLMRGLNTGELFF. CDR3 DNA sequence: TGTGCCAGCAGCTTAATGAGGGGACTAAACACCGGGGAGCTGTTTTTT.

This chain links TRBV24-1 with TRBJ2-1; D is possibly TRBD2 (6 bases). CDR3 size: 14 residues. Germline V gives CDR1 KGHDR, CDR2 SFDVKD. Deletions cut 4 bases from V and 8 bases from J, with 14 bases between. CDR3 residues: CATSEAVGEDEQFF. CDR3 DNA sequence: TGTGCCACCAGTGAGGCCGTTGGGGAGGATGAGCAGTTCTTC.

This chain joins TRBV4-3 and TRBJ2-3; TRBD2 agrees at 9 bases. Germline CDR1 is LGHNA and CDR2 is YSLEER. The CDR3 length is 17 residues. J gave up 3 bases and V 0 bases, and 7 bases lay outside the gene matches. The CDR3 DNA follows: TGCGCCAGCAGCCAAGATGGCCTAGCGGGATTAACAGATACGCAGTATTTT. Its protein is CASSQDGLAGLTDTQYF.

This clone was seen a few times. CDR3 DNA: TGTGCCTGGAGTGTCGGTGGTGGCTACGAGCAGTACTTC. Translating it yields CAWSVGGGYEQYF. The chain couples TRBV30 to TRBJ2-7; no reliable D call. Germline V gene sequence: CDR1 GTSNPN, CDR2 SVGIG (reference sequence). V lost 0 bases and J 3 bases, leaving 9 bases between the germline ends. This CDR3 region has 13 residues.

The genes are TRBV4-1 and TRBJ2-3; D gene unclear. This CDR3 has 12 residues. The ends were cut back, 1 base at V and 4 bases at J, with 3 bases in the middle. Germline CDR1 is MGHRA and CDR2 is YSYEKL. The CDR3 DNA sequence: TGCGCCAGCAGCCAAGGTCCAGATACGCAGTATTTT. The encoded protein is CASSQGPDTQYF.

This sequence joins TRBV7-9 and TRBJ2-7, with D perhaps matching TRBD1 or TRBD2 (5 bases each). Trimming took off 5 bases at V and 1 base at J, with 21 bases between the two ends. CDR3 size: 17 residues. Germline values: CDR1 SEHNR, CDR2 FQNEAQ (reference sequence). The CDR3 DNA reads TGTGCCAGCAGCGAAGTACAAACGGGACCGGGATCCTACGAGCAGTACGTC. It codes for CASSEVQTGPGSYEQYV.

J is TRBJ2-3 and V is TRBV28; possibly TRBD1 or TRBD2 for D (6 bases each). Trimming shortened V by 5 bases and J by 4 bases, and 19 bases separated the two germline ends. The CDR3 sequence is 16 residues long. The germline V gene encodes CDR1 MDHEN and CDR2 SYDVKM. CDR3 sequence reads: CASSLGGRNPADTQYF. The CDR3 DNA follows: TGTGCCAGCAGTCTCGGGGGCAGAAATCCTGCAGATACGCAGTATTTT.

The chain joins TRBV29-1 to TRBJ1-1; D not certain. In germline, CDR1 is SQVTM, CDR2 ANQGSEA. The CDR3 covers 13 residues. Trimming shortened V by 2 bases and J by 1 base, and 8 bases separated the two germline ends. CDR3 region: CSVESLKNTEAFF. Written as DNA, the CDR3 is TGCAGCGTTGAATCGCTGAAGAACACTGAAGCTTTCTTT.

The gene calls are TRBV15 and TRBJ1-2, with D maybe TRBD1 (6 bases). Between the trimmed V and J ends, which lost 1 base and 2 bases, there was a span of 8 bases. The CDR3 runs to 14 residues. CDR1 and CDR2 from the germline V gene are LNHNV and YYDKDF (reference sequence). The CDR3 DNA is TGTGCCACCAGCAGAGCAGGGGTAAACTATGGCTACACCTTC. Protein sequence: CATSRAGVNYGYTF.

V and J are TRBV6-1 and TRBJ1-4; 8 bases are shared with TRBD1. The J segment lost 3 bases and the V segment lost 4 bases, leaving 13 bases of the junction unmatched. The CDR3 has 18 amino acids. Germline values: CDR1 MNHNS, CDR2 SASEGT. CDR3 protein: CASSGAGTGRVSNEKLFF. The CDR3 DNA reads TGTGCCAGCAGTGGGGCCGGGACAGGACGGGTTTCTAATGAAAAACTGTTTTTT.

The genes are TRBV2 and TRBJ2-3, with 7 bases that match TRBD2. Germline CDR1 and CDR2: SNHLY and FYNNEI. The CDR3 spans 15 residues. J was trimmed by 2 bases and V by 5 bases; bases with no gene match: 7. The CDR3 sequence: CASSSGLVATDTQYF. For the CDR3, the DNA is TGTGCCAGCAGTTCTGGACTAGTCGCCACAGATACGCAGTATTTT.

The chain combines TRBV4-1 with TRBJ2-2, with TRBD2 matching 13 bases. The V gene end was trimmed by 1 base and the J gene end by 2 bases; junction bases not matched to a gene: 7. In germline, CDR1 is MGHRA, CDR2 YSYEKL. The CDR3 has 19 amino acids. CDR3 region: CASSQGLGLAGINTGELFF. DNA of the CDR3: TGCGCCAGCAGCCAAGGGTTGGGACTAGCGGGGATAAACACCGGGGAGCTGTTTTTT.